The 20 T cell receptor beta chains below come from one sample, sequenced in a study of cytomegalovirus exposure and HLA in healthy donors. Primers for the PCR totalled 60 Vbeta and 13 Jbeta. The repertoire was sequenced with immunoSEQ multiplex PCR; TCRdb's copy has only in-frame clones and lacks some. The sample shows 100,000 to 150,000 clones, about 80% of them seen only once. Sequences were obtained from PBMCs. These receptors all stem from a boy between 2 and 10 years old in good health and CMV-seronegative.

The chain is built from TRBV6-1 and TRBJ1-2; D uncertain. V lost 1 base and J 2 bases, leaving 11 bases between the germline ends. The CDR3 runs to 15 residues. Germline V CDR1 and CDR2: MNHNS, SASEGT. The CDR3 is CASSEESGRNYGYTF. CDR3 in DNA: TGTGCCAGCAGTGAAGAGAGCGGCAGGAACTATGGCTACACCTTC.

The chain carries TRBV18 and TRBJ1-6, with D possibly TRBD1 on 5 matching bases. The CDR3 is 16 amino acids. Germline V lookup: CDR1 KGHSH, CDR2 LQKENI. Trimming stripped 3 bases from V and 6 bases from J, with 15 bases between. The CDR3 loop is CASSPGTGGINSPLHF. CDR3 DNA sequence: TGTGCCAGCTCACCCGGGACGGGAGGGATTAATTCACCCCTCCACTTT.

The chain employs TRBV13 and TRBJ2-3; TRBD2 agrees at 10 bases. The V and J ends lost 8 bases and 8 bases, in that order; junction bases with no gene match: 19. Germline V gives CDR1 PRHDT, CDR2 FYEKMQ (reference sequence). The CDR3 consists of 17 residues. Written as DNA, the CDR3 is TGTGCCAGCTGCACCACCCGGACTAGCGGTCTCCCCTTTACGCAGTATTTT. Encoded protein: CASCTTRTSGLPFTQYF.

The gene calls are TRBV10-3 and TRBJ1-2; the D gene is possibly TRBD1 (6 bases). The germline V gene has CDR1 ENHRY and CDR2 SYGVKD. Trimming took 7 bases from V and 8 from J, leaving 11 bases between them. The CDR3 loop spans 11 amino acids. The DNA for the CDR3 is TGTGCCATCACAGGGGCCCAGGGCTACACCTTC. It translates to CAITGAQGYTF.

The genes are TRBV7-6 and TRBJ1-1, with D possibly matching TRBD1 (5 bases). The CDR3 has 17 amino acids. The V gene lost 5 bases and the J gene lost 3 bases, with 22 bases spanning the gap. The germline CDR1 and CDR2 sequences are SGHVS and FNYEAQ. CDR3 coding DNA: TGTGCCAGCAGCCCGCAAGGGGAGGGGCTTCGGGACACTGAAGCTTTCTTT. It is translated as CASSPQGEGLRDTEAFF.

The chain employs TRBV7-2 and TRBJ2-7, with TRBD2 matching 8 bases. This CDR3 spans 13 amino acids. The V and J ends lost 0 bases and 10 bases, in that order; junction bases with no gene match: 5. Germline assignment: CDR1 SGHTA and CDR2 FQGNSA. CDR3 amino acids: CASSLAISGIQYV. CDR3 DNA: TGTGCCAGCAGCTTAGCGATTAGCGGGATACAGTACGTC.

The rearrangement links TRBV19 to TRBJ1-1, with 8 bases matching TRBD1. The CDR3 length is 15 residues. Germline V lookup: CDR1 LNHDA, CDR2 SQIVND (reference sequence). Trimming at V came to 7 bases and at J to 5 bases, leaving 12 bases not matched to a gene. This CDR3 is CASTQPTGAGTEAFF. For the CDR3, the DNA is TGTGCCAGTACCCAGCCGACAGGGGCAGGTACTGAAGCTTTCTTT.

This clone has just a few counts. The chain links TRBV5-1 to TRBJ1-1; no clear D. The CDR3 contains 14 residues. Germline lookup yields CDR1 SGHRS and CDR2 YFSETQ. Trimming stripped 4 bases from V and 0 bases from J, with 10 bases between. CDR3 region: CASSPEALNTEAFF. In nucleotides, the CDR3 is TGCGCCAGCAGCCCCGAAGCCTTGAACACTGAAGCTTTCTTT.

The chain joins TRBV5-5 to TRBJ2-3, with D tentatively TRBD1 (5 bases). This CDR3 has 15 residues. Trimming shortened V by 0 bases and J by 5 bases, and 13 bases separated the two germline ends. Germline V gene lookup returns CDR1 SGHKS and CDR2 YYEKEE (reference sequence). CDR3 sequence: CASSLVGAQGDTQYF. The CDR3 nucleotides read TGTGCCAGCAGCTTGGTAGGGGCGCAGGGAGATACGCAGTATTTT. The whole variable domain, filled in from reference TRBV5-5 and TRBJ2-3, reads DAGVTQSPTHLIKTRGQQVTLRCSPISGHKSVSWYQQVLGQGPQFIFQYYEKEERGRGNFPDRFSARQFPNYSSELNVNALLLGDSALYLCASSLVGAQGDTQYFGPGTRLTVL.

The V call is TRBV6-1, the J call TRBJ1-1, with D maybe TRBD1 (5 bases). The CDR3 runs 15 residues. The V gene's germline CDR1 is MNHNS and CDR2 SASEGT. Trimming took 0 bases from V and 1 from J, leaving 9 bases between them. CDR3 bases: TGTGCCAGCAGTGAAGCCCTGGACAAGAACACTGAAGCTTTCTTT. It is translated as CASSEALDKNTEAFF.

The chain employs TRBV6-1 and TRBJ1-4; no clear D gene. Germline assignment: CDR1 MNHNS and CDR2 SASEGT. The CDR3 runs to 16 residues. The V end was cut by 4 bases, the J end by 5 bases, with 17 bases between. In nucleotides, the CDR3 is TGTGCCAGCAGTGTGAGTGGCGGGTATCAAAATGAAAAACTGTTTTTT. Protein product: CASSVSGGYQNEKLFF.

The CDR3 loop reads CASNRLSNQPQHF. CDR3 DNA sequence: TGTGCCAGCAACAGGCTTAGCAATCAGCCCCAGCATTTT. The chain links TRBV2 to TRBJ1-5, with a weak D call TRBD1 (5 bases). Trimming cost V 7 bases and J 0 bases, with 7 bases left between them. The length of the CDR3 is 13 residues. Germline V gene sequence: CDR1 SNHLY, CDR2 FYNNEI. The variable domain in full, completed from reference TRBV2 and TRBJ1-5, reads EPEVTQTPSHQVTQMGQEVILRCVPISNHLYFYWYRQILGQKVEFLVSFYNNEISEKSEIFDDQFSVERPDGSNFTLKIRSTKLEDSAMYFCASNRLSNQPQHFGDGTRLSIL.

The V call is TRBV19, the J call TRBJ1-2, with D tentatively TRBD1 (6 bases). This CDR3 region has 14 residues. Trimming pared 5 bases from V and 4 bases from J, leaving 14 bases between. Germline CDR1 is LNHDA and CDR2 is SQIVND (reference sequence). This chain's CDR3 is CASSRGAWVYGYTF. Written as DNA, the CDR3 is TGTGCCAGTAGTCGGGGGGCCTGGGTCTATGGCTACACCTTC.

The chain recombines TRBV6-4 with TRBJ2-1, with TRBD2 matching over 11 bases. This CDR3 is 15 amino acids long. CDR1 is MRHNA and CDR2 is SNTAGT in the germline V gene. The trim removed 6 bases at V and 10 bases at J, leaving 11 bases unmatched. Written as DNA, the CDR3 is TGTGCCAGCAGCAGTACTAGCGGGAGTGCTGGAGAGCAGTTCTTC. This gives the protein CASSSTSGSAGEQFF.

The gene calls are TRBV19 and TRBJ2-1; maybe TRBD1 (5 bases). Trimming cost V 4 bases and J 8 bases, with 9 bases left between them. The germline CDR1 and CDR2 sequences are LNHDA and SQIVND (reference sequence). There are 12 residues in the CDR3. CDR3 coding DNA: TGTGCCAGTAGTACCCTGACAGATGAGCAGTTCTTC. This gives the protein CASSTLTDEQFF.

The chain is built from TRBV6-6 and TRBJ2-7; D might be TRBD2 (6 bases). Germline V gives CDR1 MNHNY, CDR2 SVGAGI (reference sequence). This CDR3 has 13 amino acids. Between the trimmed V and J ends, which lost 0 bases and 5 bases, there was a span of 8 bases. Written as DNA, the CDR3 is TGTGCCAGCAGTTACTCGACTAGTAACGAGCAGTACTTC. Amino acid sequence: CASSYSTSNEQYF.

J is TRBJ2-1 and V is TRBV25-1, with 8 positions matching TRBD2. The CDR3 extends over 15 amino acids. J was trimmed by 7 bases and V by 3 bases; bases with no gene match: 8. Looked up from germline, CDR1 is MGHDK and CDR2 is SYGVNS. CDR3 coding DNA: TGTGCCAGCAGTGATCCTAGCGGGTCGACTAATGAGCAGTTCTTC. It specifies CASSDPSGSTNEQFF.

The chain recombines TRBV6-5 with TRBJ1-1; possible D gene TRBD1, 6 bases. In germline, CDR1 is MNHEY, CDR2 SVGAGI. Deletions cut 4 bases from V and 2 bases from J, with 17 bases between. CDR3 size: 16 residues. In DNA, the CDR3 is TGTGCCAGCAGTTCGGGACACCTTACTAAAAACACTGAAGCTTTCTTT. This gives the protein CASSSGHLTKNTEAFF.

This rearrangement joins TRBV11-2 to TRBJ2-3, with 12 positions matching TRBD2. The ends lost 4 bases at V and 5 bases at J; junction bases unmatched: 10. This CDR3 contains 17 residues. Looked up from germline, CDR1 is SGHAT and CDR2 is FQNNGV. The CDR3 bases are TGTGCCAGCAGCTCGGCCGAGACTAGCGGGAGAGAAGATACGCAGTATTTT. Its translation is CASSSAETSGREDTQYF.

This chain links TRBV29-1 with TRBJ2-7, with 7 bases identical to TRBD1. J gave up 3 bases and V 1 base, and 3 bases lay outside the gene matches. Germline V gene lookup returns CDR1 SQVTM and CDR2 ANQGSEA. This CDR3 spans 13 amino acids. As DNA, the CDR3 is TGCAGCGTTGAAGGGGGACAGTACTACGAGCAGTACTTC. Residues: CSVEGGQYYEQYF.